These T cell receptor beta chains were read from a single sample in a study of cytomegalovirus exposure and HLA in healthy donors. The table came from immunoSEQ multiplex PCR; TCRdb's copy has only in-frame clones and leaves some out. The table has about 140,000 clones, approximately 82% seen once. The sequenced sample was PBMCs. The receptors were gathered from a young man in good health and CMV-seropositive. Both conserved end residues are part of each CDR3. Each record gives: V gene, clone size, J gene, D gene, CDR3 DNA, CDR3 protein. A D gene is named only where the DNA matches it firmly. Size is stated for part of the rows, as once, few or many counts, or as a class when the clone is expanded.

>TRBV2|-|TRBJ1-5|-
TGTGCCAGCAGTGACCAGGGAAATAGCAATCAGCCCCAGCATTTT
CASSDQGNSNQPQHF
>TRBV7-8|-|TRBJ2-7|TRBD2
TGTGCCAGCAGCTTAGCTGGTCTAGCGGGGCTCCAGCGGTCCTCCTACGAGCAGTACTTC
CASSLAGLAGLQRSSYEQYF
>TRBV30|few|TRBJ1-1|-
TGTGCCTGGAGTGTACAGGCCGGGGGGGAAGCTTTCTTT
CAWSVQAGGEAFF
>TRBV27|-|TRBJ2-7|-
TGTGCCAGCAGCTTCAGGGGTCAAAGCTCCTACGAGCAGTACTTC
CASSFRGQSSYEQYF
>TRBV28|-|TRBJ2-7|-
TGTGCCAGCAGTTTCCCCGGACACCTCTACGAGCAGTACTTC
CASSFPGHLYEQYF
>TRBV11-2|-|TRBJ1-3|-
TGTGCCAGCAGCTCTACGTCCCCAAGTTCTGGAAACACCATATATTTT
CASSSTSPSSGNTIYF
>TRBV6-1|-|TRBJ1-4|-
TGTGCCAGCAGTGAATTTCTCCCGGCAACTAATGAAAAACTGTTTTTT
CASSEFLPATNEKLFF
>TRBV11-1|-|TRBJ2-7|-
TGTGCCAGCAGCTTAGGTTGGGAGGCTGGCGAGCAGTACTTC
CASSLGWEAGEQYF
>TRBV5-4|-|TRBJ2-7|-
TGTGCCAGCAGCCCCCGGACGGACAGTACCTACGAGCAGTACTTC
CASSPRTDSTYEQYF
>TRBV28|few|TRBJ1-5|-
TGTGCCAGCAGTCCCCCCGGTAATCAGCCCCAGCATTTT
CASSPPGNQPQHF